This T cell receptor beta chain was captured in a study of blood T cells in healthy people across ages (dated by TCRdb to 2015 to 2017). For the study in its entirety: In model experiments, roughly one uniquely barcoded TCR beta cDNA molecule per two T cells was captured by template switching. Age-related changes in TCR beta repertoire diversity were measured in the study by deep sequencing normalized with unique cDNA molecular identifiers. The donors were split into four age groups: young (average 16 years), middle-aged (about 40), aged (roughly 60) and long-lived (approximately 80). To avoid experimental bias, donors of different ages were distributed randomly across sequencing lanes. The study analyzed two additional independent replicas of 1 million unique cDNA reads from the same blood draw for two donors, one aged 18 to 30 and one aged 80 or older. Findings and caveats that apply to the study as a whole: The percentage of naive T cells measured by flow cytometry correlated strongly with observed TCR beta diversity. Compared with the aged group, the long-lived group had more naive CD4+ T cells, fewer expanded clones and increased TCR diversity, a pattern suggesting age selection. As age increased, observed TCR beta diversity per million T cells dropped in a roughly linear way, and a significant reduction was already evident by age about 40. The CMV infection status of donors was not known, potentially confounding age-related changes in expanded clonotypes. Since profiling was done on bulk unsorted PBMCs, naive and antigen-experienced compartments could not be conclusively compared. Total diversity estimates from one million sequenced T cells were considered lower bounds and underestimates.

Points on this clonotype: The target of this receptor is not known. One end of the junction is discordant with germline, which a read error may explain.

The 39 donors, aged roughly 6 to 90 years, were systemically healthy Caucasian individuals from Russia. Each donor gave approximately 9.3 milliliters of peripheral blood, collected into EDTA-treated Vacutainer tubes. Ficoll-Paque density-gradient centrifugation was used to isolate PBMCs, with at least 6.5 million obtained per sample. Trizol reagent was used to extract total RNA from the PBMCs, yielding at least 5 micrograms per sample. The percentages of naive CD45RAhigh/CD27high T cells were determined by flow cytometry on a PBMC aliquot from every donor. Libraries came from 5' RACE. The sample was run on an Illumina HiSeq 2500. A second PCR of 7 to 11 cycles was performed with a sample-barcoded 5' primer and a J-beta primer mix. A unique molecular identifier was introduced onto each TCR beta cDNA molecule by a template-switch 5' adaptor carrying 12 random nucleotides. Each sample yielded at least 2.5 million CDR3-containing paired-end reads. All of the RNA was converted into first-strand cDNA using the Mint cDNA synthesis kit, with a TRBC-specific oligonucleotide serving as the primer. After uracil-DNA glycosylase treatment, a first 18-cycle PCR used universal primers M1SS and BC2_uni_R on all cDNA. The original pipeline was this. Each sample was normalized by randomly selecting 1 million high-quality reads, each carrying a distinct molecular identifier. Reads with shared molecular identifiers were discarded instead of being binned into consensus sequences. MiTCR, with a Q25 quality threshold and the strictest error-elimination algorithm, was used for CDR3 identification, clonotype clustering and error correction. Lower-bound total TCR beta diversity was estimated with a nonparametric unseen species model using Euler transformation. TCRdb reworked the public reads: Q25 trimming with fastp, MiXCR clone assembly, productive beta chains retained. CDR3 protein sequences are deduplicated, and each keeps its most common genes and DNA. The V and J calls and clone size come from TCRdb's table, not from the authors' own analysis. The sample yields roughly 2 million distinct CDR3 sequences; 49% were counted once. The ten largest account for 2% to 2.5% of the sample.

From a lookup of the germline V gene (reference sequence), CDR1 and CDR2 are DFQATT and SNEGSKA. From cysteine to phenylalanine, the CDR3 is 13 amino acids long. Only CDR3 DNA remains: 39 bases, in frame from the first base. This clonotype originated in a woman in her thirties or forties in good health. The source material was blood. The chain is encoded by TRBV20-1 joined to TRBJ2-7; the D element could tentatively be TRBD1 or TRBD2, as 5 bases agree for each. The CDR3 here reads CNAPRDGGYEQYF. The nucleotide sequence is given as TGCAATGCTCCCCGGGACGGAGGCTACGAGCAGTACTTC.